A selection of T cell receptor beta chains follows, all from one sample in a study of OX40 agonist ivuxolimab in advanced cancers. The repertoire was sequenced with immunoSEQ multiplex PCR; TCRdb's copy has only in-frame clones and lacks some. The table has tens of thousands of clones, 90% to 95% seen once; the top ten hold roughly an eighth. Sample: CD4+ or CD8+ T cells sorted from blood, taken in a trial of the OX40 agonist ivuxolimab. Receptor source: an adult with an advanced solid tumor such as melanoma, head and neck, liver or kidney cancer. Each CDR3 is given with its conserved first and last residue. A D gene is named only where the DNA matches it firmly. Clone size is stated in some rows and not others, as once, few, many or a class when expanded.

CDR3 DNA: TGTGCCAGCAGCTTAGGGCAGGGGGCGCGGGGCTACACCTTC; CDR3 protein: CASSLGQGARGYTF; J gene: TRBJ1-2; D gene: TRBD1; V gene: TRBV13; clone size: .
CDR3 DNA: TGTGCCAGCAGTTTAGGAAGTCTCTACGAGCAGTACTTC; CDR3 protein: CASSLGSLYEQYF; J gene: TRBJ2-7; D gene: .; V gene: TRBV27; clone size: .
CDR3 DNA: TGTGCCAGCAGTCCCTTCCCTAGCGGGAGCTTCTACAATGAGCAGTTCTTC; CDR3 protein: CASSPFPSGSFYNEQFF; J gene: TRBJ2-1; D gene: TRBD2; V gene: TRBV27; clone size: once
CDR3 DNA: TGCGCCAGCAGCCAAGATCGGGCTAGCGGGATGGTCGGGGAGCTGTTTTTT; CDR3 protein: CASSQDRASGMVGELFF; J gene: TRBJ2-2; D gene: TRBD2; V gene: TRBV4-1; clone size: .
CDR3 DNA: TGTGCCAGCAGTGAAGGAGGACAGCTTCTATCCTACGAGCAGTACTTC; CDR3 protein: CASSEGGQLLSYEQYF; J gene: TRBJ2-7; D gene: .; V gene: TRBV25-1; clone size: .
CDR3 DNA: TGTGCCAGCAGCGAGCTAGCGGGTGATACGCAGTATTTT; CDR3 protein: CASSELAGDTQYF; J gene: TRBJ2-3; D gene: TRBD2; V gene: TRBV5-4; clone size: .
CDR3 DNA: TGCAGCGTTGAAAGTAGGGACATATACAATGAGCAGTTCTTC; CDR3 protein: CSVESRDIYNEQFF; J gene: TRBJ2-1; D gene: .; V gene: TRBV29-1; clone size: once
CDR3 DNA: TGTGCCAGCCTAAGTTACAATAGCGGTGCCCTCACAGATACGCAGTATTTT; CDR3 protein: CASLSYNSGALTDTQYF; J gene: TRBJ2-3; D gene: .; V gene: TRBV2; clone size: .
CDR3 DNA: TGTGCCAGCAGACCAATAGCGGGGGGGCAGGAGACCCAGTACTTC; CDR3 protein: CASRPIAGGQETQYF; J gene: TRBJ2-5; D gene: TRBD2; V gene: TRBV27; clone size: once
CDR3 DNA: TGTGCCAGTACCAGGGGGAGCAATCAGCCCCAGCATTTT; CDR3 protein: CASTRGSNQPQHF; J gene: TRBJ1-5; D gene: TRBD1; V gene: TRBV6-5; clone size: .
CDR3 DNA: TGTGCTAGTTCGGGGTTCAGTATGTATGAGCAGTTCTTC; CDR3 protein: CASSGFSMYEQFF; J gene: TRBJ2-1; D gene: .; V gene: TRBV12-5; clone size: once
CDR3 DNA: TGTGCCAGCAGTGCTAGCGGGGGGGCCACAGATACGCAGTATTTT; CDR3 protein: CASSASGGATDTQYF; J gene: TRBJ2-3; D gene: TRBD2; V gene: TRBV6-4; clone size: .
CDR3 DNA: TGTGCCAGCAGTCCCTCAGGGGGAGATACGCAGTATTTT; CDR3 protein: CASSPSGGDTQYF; J gene: TRBJ2-3; D gene: TRBD1; V gene: TRBV2; clone size: .
CDR3 DNA: TGTGCCAGCAGCCAAGGGTTAGCGGTAGAGCAGTACTTC; CDR3 protein: CASSQGLAVEQYF; J gene: TRBJ2-7; D gene: .; V gene: TRBV14; clone size: .
CDR3 DNA: TGCGCCAGCAGCTTAGGGGATAATCAGCCCCAGCATTTT; CDR3 protein: CASSLGDNQPQHF; J gene: TRBJ1-5; D gene: .; V gene: TRBV5-1; clone size: few
CDR3 DNA: TGTGCCAGCAGTTACTGGGCAGGACCATTCAATGGCTACACCTTC; CDR3 protein: CASSYWAGPFNGYTF; J gene: TRBJ1-2; D gene: .; V gene: TRBV6-5; clone size: .